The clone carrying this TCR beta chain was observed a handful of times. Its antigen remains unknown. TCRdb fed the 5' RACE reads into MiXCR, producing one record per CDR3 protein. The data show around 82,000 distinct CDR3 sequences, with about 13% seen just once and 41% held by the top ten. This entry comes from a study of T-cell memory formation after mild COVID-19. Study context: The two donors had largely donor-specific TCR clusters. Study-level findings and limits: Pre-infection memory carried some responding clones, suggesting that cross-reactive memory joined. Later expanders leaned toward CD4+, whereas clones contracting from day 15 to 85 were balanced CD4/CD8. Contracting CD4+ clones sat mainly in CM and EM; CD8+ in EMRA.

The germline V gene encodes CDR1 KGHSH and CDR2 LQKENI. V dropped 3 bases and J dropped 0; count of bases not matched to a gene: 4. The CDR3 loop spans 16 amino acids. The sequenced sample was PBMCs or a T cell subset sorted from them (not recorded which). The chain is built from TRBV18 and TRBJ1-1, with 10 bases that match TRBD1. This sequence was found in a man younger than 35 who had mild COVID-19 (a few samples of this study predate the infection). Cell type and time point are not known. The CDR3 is CASSPGTGVMNTEAFF. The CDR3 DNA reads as TGTGCCAGCTCACCGGGGACAGGGGTCATGAACACTGAAGCTTTCTTT.